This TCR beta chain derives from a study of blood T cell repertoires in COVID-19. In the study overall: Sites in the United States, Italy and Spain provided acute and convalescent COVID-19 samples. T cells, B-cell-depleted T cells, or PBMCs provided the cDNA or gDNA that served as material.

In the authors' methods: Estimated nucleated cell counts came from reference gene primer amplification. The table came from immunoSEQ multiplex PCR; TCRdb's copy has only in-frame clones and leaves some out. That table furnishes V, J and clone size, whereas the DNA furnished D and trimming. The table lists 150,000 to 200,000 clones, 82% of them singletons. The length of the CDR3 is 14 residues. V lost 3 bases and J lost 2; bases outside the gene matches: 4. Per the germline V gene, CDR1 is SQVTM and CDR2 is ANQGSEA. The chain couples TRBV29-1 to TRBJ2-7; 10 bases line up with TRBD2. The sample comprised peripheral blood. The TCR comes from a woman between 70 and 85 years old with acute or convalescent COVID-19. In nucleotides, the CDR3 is TGCAGCGTTGATTTAGCGGGAGGTCCCTACGAGCAGTACTTC. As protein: CSVDLAGGPYEQYF.